This TCR beta chain appears in the sequencing data of a study of cytomegalovirus exposure and HLA in healthy donors. Study outcomes and limitations: No immune exposure information besides CMV serostatus was available. The study designated over 150 TCR beta chains cytomegalovirus-associated.

In regard to this clone: As yet, its antigen is unknown.

The primer mix had 60 Vbeta and 13 Jbeta primers. Method: immunoSEQ multiplex PCR; TCRdb's copy keeps in-frame clones and lacks some. The sample holds 120,000 or so clones; more than 9% are singletons and the top ten take roughly 4.6%. V was clipped by 3 bases and J by 4 bases, with 16 bases between them. Germline CDR1 reads SGHDT; CDR2 reads YYEEEE. CDR3 size: 15 residues. Specimen: PBMCs. The genes are TRBV5-6 and TRBJ1-2; D is uncertain. The receptor was isolated from a woman between 18 and 30 years old in good health and CMV-seropositive. CDR3 amino acids: CASSSGIQDSYGYTF. In nucleotides, the CDR3 is TGTGCCAGCAGCTCAGGCATCCAGGATTCCTATGGCTACACCTTC.